This T cell receptor (beta chain) originates from a study of OX40 agonist ivuxolimab in advanced cancers. The CDR3 loop spans 16 amino acids. Germline V gives CDR1 MDHEN, CDR2 SYDVKM. The V and J ends lost 7 bases and 4 bases, in that order; junction bases with no gene match: 15. Generated by immunoSEQ multiplex PCR, the TCRdb table keeps only in-frame clones and is missing some. The sample shows around 62,000 clones, about 88% of them seen only once. The receptor was isolated from an adult with an advanced solid tumor such as melanoma, head and neck, liver or kidney cancer. Sequences were derived from CD4+ or CD8+ T cells sorted from blood, sampled in a trial of the OX40 agonist ivuxolimab. The rearrangement joins TRBV28 to TRBJ2-7; TRBD1 matches at 8 bases. CDR3 nucleotides: TGTGCCAGCAAATCACAGGGGGGTTATGGTAGGTACGAGCAGTACTTC. The encoded protein is CASKSQGGYGRYEQYF.